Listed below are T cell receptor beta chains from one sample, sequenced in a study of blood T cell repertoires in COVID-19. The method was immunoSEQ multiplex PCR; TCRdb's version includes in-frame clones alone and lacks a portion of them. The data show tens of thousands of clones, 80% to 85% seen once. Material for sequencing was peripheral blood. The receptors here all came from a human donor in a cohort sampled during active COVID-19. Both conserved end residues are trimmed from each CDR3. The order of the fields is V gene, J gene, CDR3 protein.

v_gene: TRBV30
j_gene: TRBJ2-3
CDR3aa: ALSGTGADTQY

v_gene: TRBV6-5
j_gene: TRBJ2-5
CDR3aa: ASSYRDSQETQY

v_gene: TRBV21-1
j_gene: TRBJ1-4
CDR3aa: ASSKLPLDSQDNEKLF

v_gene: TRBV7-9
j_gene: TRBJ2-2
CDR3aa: ASSPGQGHTGELF

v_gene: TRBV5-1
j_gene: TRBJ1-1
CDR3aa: ASSFPQGERTEAF

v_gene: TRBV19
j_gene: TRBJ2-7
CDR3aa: ASSFREGYEQY

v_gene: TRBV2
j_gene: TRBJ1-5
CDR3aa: ASSDMNSYSNQPQH

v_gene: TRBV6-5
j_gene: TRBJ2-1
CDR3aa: ASSRTSGYNEQF

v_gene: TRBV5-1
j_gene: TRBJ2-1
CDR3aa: ASSLRSGEYNEQF

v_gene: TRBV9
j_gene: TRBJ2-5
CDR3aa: ASSSSRGGETQY

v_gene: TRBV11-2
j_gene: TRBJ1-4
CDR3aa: ASSLWAVDEKLF

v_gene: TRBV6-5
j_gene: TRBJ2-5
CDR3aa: ASYLWGRETQY

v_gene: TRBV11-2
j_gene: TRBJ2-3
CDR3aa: ASSSWASRTDTQY

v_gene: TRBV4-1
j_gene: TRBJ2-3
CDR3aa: ASSGELSTDTQY

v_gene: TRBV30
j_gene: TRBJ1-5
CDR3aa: AWSGGKRQPQH

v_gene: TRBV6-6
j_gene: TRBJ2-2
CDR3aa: ASSQPKTGGDTGELF

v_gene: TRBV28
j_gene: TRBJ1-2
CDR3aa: ASSFRGYGYT

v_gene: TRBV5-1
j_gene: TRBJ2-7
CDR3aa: ASTPGGRSSYEQY

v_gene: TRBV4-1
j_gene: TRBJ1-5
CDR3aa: ASSHGEGARGQPQH

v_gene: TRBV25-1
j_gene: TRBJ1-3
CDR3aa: ASSEYQAAGNTIY

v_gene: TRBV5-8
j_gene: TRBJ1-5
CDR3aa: ASSSQGYSNQPQH

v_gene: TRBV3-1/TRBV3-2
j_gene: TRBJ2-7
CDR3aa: ASSPTGGTYEQY

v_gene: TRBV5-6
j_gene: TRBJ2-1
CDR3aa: ASSSGLSLYEQF

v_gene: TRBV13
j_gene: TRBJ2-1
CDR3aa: ASSFEGQPVNEQF

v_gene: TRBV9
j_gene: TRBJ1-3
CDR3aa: ASSPLREGNTIY

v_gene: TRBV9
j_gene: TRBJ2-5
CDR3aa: ASSVAGTTETQY

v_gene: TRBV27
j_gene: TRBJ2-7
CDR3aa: ASSSPGQGSYEQY

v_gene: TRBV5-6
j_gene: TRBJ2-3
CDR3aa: ASSLAGPPTQY

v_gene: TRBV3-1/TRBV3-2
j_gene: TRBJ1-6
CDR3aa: ASSQGANSPLH

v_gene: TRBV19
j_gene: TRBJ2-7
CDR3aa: ASSIAGDSYEQY

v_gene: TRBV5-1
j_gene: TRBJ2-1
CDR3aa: ASSLGQGNEQF

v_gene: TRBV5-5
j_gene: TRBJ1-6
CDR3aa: ASSFSTGAGSPLH

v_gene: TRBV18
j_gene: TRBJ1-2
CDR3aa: ASSRTGGSYGYT

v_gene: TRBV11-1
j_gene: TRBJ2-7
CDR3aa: ASSSYRVRHEQY

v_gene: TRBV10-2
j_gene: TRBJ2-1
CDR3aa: ASSESGPVPDEQF